The entry that follows covers one T cell receptor (beta chain) sequence. Its matching antigen is unknown. PCR used 60 Vbeta primers and 13 Jbeta primers. Clones were sequenced by immunoSEQ multiplex PCR, and TCRdb holds only the in-frame ones, with some missing. This sample's table has 30,000 to 45,000 clones. The ends were cut back, 1 base at V and 7 bases at J, with 15 bases in the middle. CDR3 length: 14 amino acids. Germline V CDR1 and CDR2: SGHRS, YFSETQ. This specimen comes from a study of cytomegalovirus exposure and HLA in healthy donors. Study overall: HLA-typed donors were the source of around 77 million unique TCRs held in an early data release. Regarding the study as a whole: Sequencing artifact likely explains a cluster of highly shared sequence variants. Trimming of TCR beta V- and J-genes showed a link, identified in a later analysis, to a missense DCLRE1C variant.

At sampling all donors were nominally healthy, likely with unrecorded immune exposures. J is TRBJ2-7 and V is TRBV5-1; tentatively, D is TRBD1 (5 bases). The specimen was PBMCs. This TCR came from a man aged 40-49 years in good health and CMV-seropositive. CDR3 nucleotides: TGCGCCAGCAGCTTGCAGGCAGGGAACAAAGAGCAGTACTTC. Protein sequence: CASSLQAGNKEQYF.